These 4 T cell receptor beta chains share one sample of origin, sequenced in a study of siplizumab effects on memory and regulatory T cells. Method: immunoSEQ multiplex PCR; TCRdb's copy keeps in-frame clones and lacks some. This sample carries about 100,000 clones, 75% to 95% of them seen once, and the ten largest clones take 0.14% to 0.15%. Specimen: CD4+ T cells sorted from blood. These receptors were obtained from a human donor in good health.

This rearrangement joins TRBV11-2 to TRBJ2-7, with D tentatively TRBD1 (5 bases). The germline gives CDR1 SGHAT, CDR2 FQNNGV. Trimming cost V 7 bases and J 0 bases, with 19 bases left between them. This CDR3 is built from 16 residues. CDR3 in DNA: TGTGCCAGCAACCCGGCATTGGGGCGGCGCTCCTACGAGCAGTACTTC. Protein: CASNPALGRRSYEQYF.

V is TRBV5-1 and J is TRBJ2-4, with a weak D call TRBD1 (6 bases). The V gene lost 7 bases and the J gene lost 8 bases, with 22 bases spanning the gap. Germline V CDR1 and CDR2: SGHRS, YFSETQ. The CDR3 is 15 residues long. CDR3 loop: CASCPQGQVSDIQYF. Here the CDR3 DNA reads TGCGCCAGCTGTCCCCAGGGGCAGGTGTCGGACATTCAGTACTTC.

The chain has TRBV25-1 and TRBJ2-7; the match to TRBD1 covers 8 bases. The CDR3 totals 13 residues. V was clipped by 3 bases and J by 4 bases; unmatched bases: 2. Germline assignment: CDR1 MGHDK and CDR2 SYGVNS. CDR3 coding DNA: TGTGCCAGCAGTGAGCGGACAGGGTACGAGCAGTACTTC. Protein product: CASSERTGYEQYF.

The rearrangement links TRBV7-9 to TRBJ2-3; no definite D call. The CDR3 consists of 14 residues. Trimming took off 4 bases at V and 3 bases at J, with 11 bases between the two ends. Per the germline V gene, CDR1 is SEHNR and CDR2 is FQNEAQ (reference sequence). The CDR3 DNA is TGTGCCAGCAGCTCAACGAAGGGAACAGATACGCAGTATTTT. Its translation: CASSSTKGTDTQYF.